Below are 25 T cell receptor beta chains sequenced from a single sample in a study of blood T cell repertoires in COVID-19. Data came from immunoSEQ multiplex PCR; TCRdb stores just in-frame clones and leaves some out. The repertoire holds roughly 150,000 clones, with 86% as singletons. Sequencing was done on a sample of PBMCs or T cells enriched from blood (not recorded which). Receptors originate from a man aged 45-60 years who had recovered from COVID-19.

The V call is TRBV5-4, the J call TRBJ2-7; 9 nucleotides align to TRBD1. Germline V gene data show CDR1 as SGHNT and CDR2 as YYREEE (reference sequence). The CDR3 sequence is 15 residues long. V dropped 4 bases and J dropped 6; count of bases not matched to a gene: 11. The CDR3 protein is CASSTRTGALSEQYF. The DNA for the CDR3 is TGTGCCAGCAGCACACGGACAGGGGCCCTCTCCGAGCAGTACTTC.

This sequence joins TRBV3-1 (or the pseudogene TRBV3-2) and TRBJ1-5; D is unresolved. Germline V gives CDR1 LGHDT, CDR2 YNNKEL (reference sequence). With 4 bases removed from V and 2 bases from J, the gap between germline ends came to 9 bases. CDR3 size: 14 residues. The CDR3 loop reads CASSPLFGNQPQHF. In DNA form, the CDR3 reads TGTGCCAGCAGCCCACTTTTCGGCAATCAGCCCCAGCATTTT.

The rearrangement joins TRBV7-2 to TRBJ1-3, with TRBD1 as a possible D gene (5 bases). The V and J ends lost 5 bases and 4 bases respectively, with 12 bases between them. The germline V gene has CDR1 SGHTA and CDR2 FQGNSA. The CDR3 sequence is 14 residues long. CDR3 sequence reads: CASSPSRTGNTIYF. The CDR3 region has the DNA TGTGCCAGCAGCCCGAGCCGGACAGGAAACACCATATATTTT.

This chain connects TRBV5-5 to TRBJ1-4; D remains unclear. CDR3 length: 14 residues. Germline assignment: CDR1 SGHKS and CDR2 YYEKEE (reference sequence). V was shortened by 4 bases and J by 8 bases, with 15 bases between the two germline ends. The CDR3 coding sequence is TGTGCCAGCAGCACTCCGGAGGGAGCCGAAAAACTGTTTTTT. It translates to CASSTPEGAEKLFF.

This chain connects TRBV28 to TRBJ1-3, with a tentative D call TRBD1 (5 bases). The CDR3 length is 16 residues. The V gene lost 7 bases and the J gene lost 0 bases, with 16 bases spanning the gap. The V gene's germline CDR1 is MDHEN and CDR2 SYDVKM. For the CDR3, the DNA is TGTGCCAGCACCCTACCAAGGGGAAACTCTGGAAACACCATATATTTT. Its translation: CASTLPRGNSGNTIYF.

The chain carries TRBV30 and TRBJ1-2; D is uncertain. Germline CDR1 reads GTSNPN; CDR2 reads SVGIG (reference sequence). Deletions cut 3 bases from V and 6 bases from J, with 20 bases between. The CDR3 runs 15 residues. CDR3 amino acids: CAWRVQDLQRHGYTF. The CDR3 DNA reads TGTGCCTGGAGGGTCCAGGATTTGCAACGTCATGGCTACACCTTC.

The chain carries TRBV18 and TRBJ2-7; TRBD1 aligns across 10 bases. CDR3 length: 14 residues. Per germline, CDR1 KGHSH and CDR2 LQKENI. V trimming: 4 bases; J trimming: 4 bases; junction bases outside the gene matches: 4. In DNA, the CDR3 is TGTGCCAGCTCACTGGACAGGGGGACTTACGAGCAGTACTTC. As protein: CASSLDRGTYEQYF.

The chain carries TRBV14 and TRBJ2-3; 8 positions match TRBD1. J was trimmed by 4 bases and V by 1 base; bases with no gene match: 10. This CDR3 has 17 residues. Germline CDR1 and CDR2: SGHDN and FVKESK. This CDR3 reads CASSQVGFGQGPDTQYF. In nucleotides, the CDR3 is TGTGCCAGCAGCCAAGTAGGCTTTGGACAGGGCCCAGATACGCAGTATTTT. Together with reference TRBV14 and TRBJ2-3, the CDR3 gives the full variable domain: EAGVTQFPSHSVIEKGQTVTLRCDPISGHDNLYWYRRVMGKEIKFLLHFVKESKQDESGMPNNRFLAERTGGTYSTLKVQPAELEDSGVYFCASSQVGFGQGPDTQYFGPGTRLTVL.

J is TRBJ2-3 and V is TRBV11-2; TRBD2 matches 9 bases. CDR3 length: 15 amino acids. The ends lost 4 bases at V and 4 bases at J; junction bases unmatched: 6. Germline assignment: CDR1 SGHAT and CDR2 FQNNGV. CDR3 sequence (DNA): TGTGCCAGCAGCTCCCGGACTAGCGCCGCAGATACGCAGTATTTT. This encodes CASSSRTSAADTQYF. Drawing the rest from reference TRBV11-2 and TRBJ2-3, the complete variable domain is EAGVAQSPRYKIIEKRQSVAFWCNPISGHATLYWYQQILGQGPKLLIQFQNNGVVDDSQLPKDRFSAERLKGVDSTLKIQPAKLEDSAVYLCASSSRTSAADTQYFGPGTRLTVL.

Comments on this clone: Germline and junction disagree at one end, which may indicate a read error. V and J are TRBV30 and TRBJ2-2; 8 bases map to TRBD2. Germline V CDR1 and CDR2: GTSNPN, SVGIG (reference sequence). The CDR3 loop spans 13 amino acids. The CDR3 nucleotides are TGTGCCCGGAGGGCGGGGGGCACCGGGGAGCTGTTTTTT. The encoded protein is CARRAGGTGELFF.

The rearrangement joins TRBV27 to TRBJ1-4; TRBD1 matches at 9 bases. Germline CDR1 reads MNHEY; CDR2 reads SMNVEV (reference sequence). V lost 6 bases and J lost 5; bases outside the gene matches: 4. This CDR3 region has 14 residues. DNA of the CDR3: TGTGCCAGCAGGGACAGGGGTAGGAATGAAAAACTGTTTTTT. Translating it yields CASRDRGRNEKLFF.

This chain links TRBV10-1 with TRBJ2-7, with TRBD1 matching over 9 bases. Losses at the gene ends were 4 bases for V and 6 bases for J; bases not matched to a gene: 4. The CDR3 covers 13 residues. Germline CDR1 reads WNHNN; CDR2 reads SYGVQD (reference sequence). CDR3 coding DNA: TGCGCCAGCAGTGGCCGGGACAGGGTCGAGCAGTACTTC. Its translation is CASSGRDRVEQYF.

The V call is TRBV6-5, the J call TRBJ1-1; no reliable D call. Trimming stripped 0 bases from V and 10 bases from J, with 18 bases between. The germline V gene has CDR1 MNHEY and CDR2 SVGAGI. The CDR3 extends over 15 amino acids. In DNA form, the CDR3 reads TGTGCCAGCAGTTACTCCGACAAACTTGACACCGGAGCTTTCTTT. Protein: CASSYSDKLDTGAFF.

This chain joins TRBV30 and TRBJ2-2; 10 positions agree with TRBD1. This CDR3 is 17 amino acids long. The trim removed 1 base at V and 4 bases at J, leaving 9 bases unmatched. CDR1 is GTSNPN, CDR2 SVGIG, per germline (reference sequence). The CDR3 spells CAWSGGWDRGSTGELFF. The CDR3 DNA sequence: TGTGCCTGGAGTGGGGGGTGGGACAGGGGTAGCACCGGGGAGCTGTTTTTT.

This chain joins TRBV7-2 and TRBJ2-7; tentatively, D is TRBD2 (5 bases). V gave up 4 bases and J gave up 2 bases, with 9 bases separating them. CDR1 SGHTA and CDR2 FQGNSA come from the germline V gene. CDR3 size: 13 residues. CDR3 in amino acids: CASSWERTYEQYF. As DNA, the CDR3 is TGTGCCAGCAGCTGGGAGAGAACCTACGAGCAGTACTTC.

The chain couples TRBV5-4 to TRBJ2-4; the D gene is possibly TRBD1 (5 bases). The V end was cut by 2 bases, the J end by 7 bases, with 13 bases between. Germline V gene lookup returns CDR1 SGHNT and CDR2 YYREEE (reference sequence). CDR3 length equals 14 residues. This chain's CDR3 is CASSFLGQGNIQYF. The CDR3 DNA reads as TGTGCCAGCAGCTTTCTCGGGCAGGGTAACATTCAGTACTTC.

This rearrangement joins TRBV19 to TRBJ2-3; maybe TRBD2 (5 bases). The CDR3 sequence is 15 residues long. CDR1 is LNHDA, CDR2 SQIVND, per germline (reference sequence). Trimming left V 5 bases short and J 0 bases short, with 12 bases between. CDR3 in amino acids: CASSLRGISTDTQYF. The CDR3 DNA is TGTGCCAGTAGTCTCCGGGGAATTAGCACAGATACGCAGTATTTT.

The chain links TRBV18 to TRBJ1-6; a possible D gene is TRBD1 (5 bases). V was trimmed by 3 bases and J by 5 bases, leaving 11 bases between them. From germline, CDR1 is KGHSH and CDR2 LQKENI. CDR3 length: 15 amino acids. The CDR3 spells CASSPMSTDNSPLHF. DNA of the CDR3: TGTGCCAGCTCACCGATGTCGACAGATAATTCACCCCTCCACTTT.

This rearrangement joins TRBV10-2 to TRBJ2-7, with 9 bases fitting TRBD2. The CDR3 sequence is 14 residues long. Germline V CDR1 and CDR2: WSHSY, SAAADI. Trimming removed 6 bases from V and 4 bases from J; junction bases left unmatched: 7. The CDR3: CASSVTSGQYEQYF. The CDR3 DNA reads as TGCGCCAGCAGCGTGACTAGCGGTCAGTACGAGCAGTACTTC.

This clone has a single count. The chain uses TRBV6-2 or TRBV6-3 and TRBJ1-4; 10 bases line up with TRBD1. J gave up 5 bases and V 6 bases, and 6 bases lay outside the gene matches. Germline-derived CDR1 and CDR2 are MNHEY and SVGEGT. The CDR3 length is 15 residues. In DNA, the CDR3 is TGTGCCAGCAGCCCCGGGGGACAGGGGAATGAAAAACTGTTTTTT. It yields the protein CASSPGGQGNEKLFF.

This chain links TRBV18 with TRBJ2-7; TRBD2 matches at 7 bases. The germline V gene has CDR1 KGHSH and CDR2 LQKENI. This CDR3 is 14 amino acids long. J gave up 3 bases and V 5 bases, and 7 bases lay outside the gene matches. The CDR3: CASSTAGRDYEQYF. The DNA of the CDR3 is TGTGCCAGCTCAACAGCGGGGAGGGACTACGAGCAGTACTTC.

The chain has TRBV9 and TRBJ1-2; possibly TRBD1 for D (5 bases). V was trimmed by 0 bases and J by 5 bases, leaving 11 bases between them. Germline-derived CDR1 and CDR2 are SGDLS and YYNGEE. CDR3 size: 14 residues. The CDR3: CASSVASTGYGYTF. The CDR3 DNA reads as TGTGCCAGCAGCGTAGCTTCTACAGGATATGGCTACACCTTC.

This chain links TRBV7-8 with TRBJ2-7, with D unresolved. The V end was cut by 5 bases, the J end by 2 bases, with 16 bases between. Per germline, CDR1 SGHVS and CDR2 FQNEAQ. The CDR3 totals 15 residues. In DNA form, the CDR3 reads TGTGCCAGCAGCGCCAACCGGTTATCGACCTACGAGCAGTACGTC. It codes for CASSANRLSTYEQYV.

The rearrangement links TRBV2 to TRBJ2-1; TRBD1 matches 7 bases. V trimming: 8 bases; J trimming: 0 bases; junction bases outside the gene matches: 7. This CDR3 has 15 residues. Germline assignment: CDR1 SNHLY and CDR2 FYNNEI. The CDR3 region is CASGGDRNSYNEQFF. The CDR3 nucleotides read TGTGCCAGCGGTGGGGACAGAAACTCCTACAATGAGCAGTTCTTC.

The genes are TRBV7-8 and TRBJ2-1; the D gene is possibly TRBD1 (6 bases). Deletions cut 1 base from V and 0 bases from J, with 13 bases between. The CDR3 runs 17 residues. Germline-derived CDR1 and CDR2 are SGHVS and FQNEAQ. The CDR3 DNA sequence: TGTGCCAGCAGCTTAGAATCGCCCAGGGGCTCCTACAATGAGCAGTTCTTC. This translates into CASSLESPRGSYNEQFF.